These 27 T cell receptor beta chains originate from one sample sequenced in a study of monozygotic twins with inflammatory bowel disease. TCRdb re-called the 5' RACE reads; one entry per CDR3 protein, DNA not given. The listing contains about 300,000 distinct CDR3 sequences. Sequencing used blood. The receptors were sampled from a human donor with ulcerative colitis or Crohn's disease, or a healthy co-twin of an affected twin (not recorded which).

The rearrangement joins TRBV18 to TRBJ2-5; checking the TCRdb D call of TRBD2 is not possible without DNA. Germline CDR1 reads KGHSH; CDR2 reads LQKENI. The CDR3 spans 15 residues. The CDR3 loop is CVSSQTSGGGETQYF.

The chain recombines TRBV7-2 with TRBJ2-7. This CDR3 is 15 amino acids long. CDR1 is SGHTA, CDR2 FQGNSA, per germline. CDR3 sequence: CASSPTRQVNYEQYF.

This sequence joins TRBV7-2 and TRBJ2-3; TCRdb's D gene call, TRBD1, goes unchecked for lack of DNA. Per germline, CDR1 SGHTA and CDR2 FQGNSA. This CDR3 comprises 17 residues. The CDR3 reads CASSLFGGGTGTDTQYF.

The rearrangement joins TRBV28 to TRBJ1-4; the D gene TCRdb calls, TRBD1, cannot be checked with no DNA. This CDR3 is 14 amino acids long. The germline V gene has CDR1 MDHEN and CDR2 SYDVKM. CDR3 in amino acids: CASRQPTGRRKLFF.

The V and J genes are TRBV9 and TRBJ2-1; checking the TCRdb D call of TRBD2 is not possible without DNA. CDR1 is SGDLS, CDR2 YYNGEE, per germline. The CDR3 loop spans 16 amino acids. The CDR3 spells CASSSYSGTSGSEQFF. The variable domain in full, completed from reference TRBV9 and TRBJ2-1, reads DSGVTQTPKHLITATGQRVTLRCSPRSGDLSVYWYQQSLDQGLQFLIQYYNGEERAKGNILERFSAQQFPDLHSELNLSSLELGDSALYFCASSSYSGTSGSEQFFGPGTRLTVL.

The chain uses TRBV10-3 and TRBJ1-1; TCRdb's D gene call, TRBD1, goes unchecked for lack of DNA. In germline, CDR1 is ENHRY, CDR2 SYGVKD. The CDR3 sequence is 11 residues long. CDR3 sequence reads: CAVRQGVDAFF.

The rearrangement links TRBV12-3 or TRBV12-4 to TRBJ2-3; TCRdb designates TRBD2, a call that cannot be tested without DNA. This CDR3 contains 15 residues. The CDR3 region is CASSLRGANTDTQYF.

The chain joins TRBV10-3 to TRBJ2-7; as DNA is missing, the TRBD2 call by TCRdb cannot be tested. CDR3 length equals 15 residues. Germline V lookup: CDR1 ENHRY, CDR2 SYGVKD. CDR3: CAISGLAGGAYEQYF.

V is TRBV6-1 and J is TRBJ2-7. Per the germline V gene, CDR1 is MNHNS and CDR2 is SASEGT. The CDR3 loop spans 14 amino acids. CDR3 residues: CASQRMAGTYEQYF.

The CDR3 loop is CSAPRERGPYYEQYF. The chain has TRBV20-1 and TRBJ2-7; as DNA is missing, the TRBD1 call by TCRdb cannot be tested. The CDR3 loop spans 15 amino acids. Germline lookup yields CDR1 DFQATT and CDR2 SNEGSKA (reference sequence).

This chain links TRBV6-1 with TRBJ1-5; TCRdb returns TRBD1, unconfirmable since there is no DNA. The CDR3 runs 14 residues. Per germline, CDR1 MNHNS and CDR2 SASEGT. The CDR3: CASREYTGNQPQHF.

V gene TRBV15 combines with J gene TRBJ2-7; without DNA, the TCRdb call of TRBD1 cannot be checked. This CDR3 is 16 amino acids long. Looked up from germline, CDR1 is LNHNV and CDR2 is YYDKDF (reference sequence). The chain's CDR3 is CATSRDPGQGMSEQYF.

The genes are TRBV12-3 or TRBV12-4 and TRBJ2-1; TCRdb outputs TRBD1, but without DNA this stays unchecked. The CDR3 has 16 residues. CDR3 loop: CASNKGQGAGGNEQFF.

CDR3 amino acids: CASSLDVNEQFF. The chain is built from TRBV7-2 and TRBJ2-1. Germline CDR1 reads SGHTA; CDR2 reads FQGNSA. The CDR3 sequence is 12 residues long.

V usage is TRBV9 and J usage is TRBJ2-3; TCRdb's assignment of TRBD1 cannot be checked, as there is no DNA. Per the germline V gene, CDR1 is SGDLS and CDR2 is YYNGEE. The CDR3 extends over 21 amino acids. The CDR3 sequence: CASSLQGQGVTFHSSTDTQYF.

V usage is TRBV12-3 or TRBV12-4 and J usage is TRBJ1-5; TCRdb lists TRBD1, though no DNA is available to test this call. The CDR3 sequence is 15 residues long. The CDR3 loop is CASSRGQNSNQPQHF.

The J gene is TRBJ2-1, the V gene TRBV7-8; TCRdb indicates TRBD2, and absent DNA this call remains unverified. The CDR3 sequence is 17 residues long. Germline assignment: CDR1 SGHVS and CDR2 FQNEAQ. CDR3 amino acids: CASSLVRVLAGGDEQFF. The full variable domain, rest sourced from reference TRBV7-8 and TRBJ2-1, is GAGVSQSPRYKVAKRGQDVALRCDPISGHVSLFWYQQALGQGPEFLTYFQNEAQLDKSGLPSDRFFAERPEGSVSTLKIQRTQQEDSAVYLCASSLVRVLAGGDEQFFGPGTRLTVL.

CDR3 in amino acids: CASSESGGGNQPQHF. The chain combines TRBV2 with TRBJ1-5. Germline V CDR1 and CDR2: SNHLY, FYNNEI. This CDR3 spans 15 amino acids.

The chain's CDR3 is CASSLASGNNYGYTF. This chain links TRBV5-1 with TRBJ1-2. The CDR3 length is 15 residues. Germline V lookup: CDR1 SGHRS, CDR2 YFSETQ.

V is TRBV12-3 or TRBV12-4 and J is TRBJ2-7; the TRBD2 assignment by TCRdb is unverifiable without DNA. This CDR3 has 13 amino acids. The CDR3 reads CASMGGQAYEQYF.

This CDR3 is CASRLTGAKNIQYF. The chain carries TRBV6-1 and TRBJ2-4; TCRdb indicates TRBD1, and absent DNA this call remains unverified. This CDR3 has 14 residues. The germline V gene has CDR1 MNHNS and CDR2 SASEGT.

The rearrangement uses TRBV18 and TRBJ2-1. Germline CDR1 is KGHSH and CDR2 is LQKENI. CDR3 size: 13 residues. This chain's CDR3 is CASSPSIGNEQFF.

The chain links TRBV5-5 to TRBJ1-5. Germline V gene lookup returns CDR1 SGHKS and CDR2 YYEKEE (reference sequence). CDR3 length: 13 residues. The CDR3 here is CASSKRGERAQHF.

V is TRBV20-1 and J is TRBJ2-1; TCRdb's D call of TRBD2 is untestable without DNA. Germline CDR1 reads DFQATT; CDR2 reads SNEGSKA (reference sequence). The CDR3 covers 16 residues. This CDR3 is CSAREGPGLWNNEQFF.

V is TRBV6-6 and J is TRBJ1-1. Germline assignment: CDR1 MNHNY and CDR2 SVGAGI (reference sequence). The CDR3 spans 14 residues. The CDR3 sequence is CASSYSGVSTEAFF.

The rearrangement joins TRBV6-2 or TRBV6-3 to TRBJ1-2; TCRdb calls TRBD1, which cannot be checked without DNA. This CDR3 has 14 residues. CDR1 is MNHEY, CDR2 SVGEGT, per germline. CDR3 sequence: CASRSDRGGYGYTF.

J is TRBJ1-6 and V is TRBV5-1. This CDR3 is 15 amino acids long. Germline V CDR1 and CDR2: SGHRS, YFSETQ. CDR3 sequence reads: CASSWDGSNNSPLHF. The whole variable domain, remainder taken from reference TRBV5-1 and TRBJ1-6, is KAGVTQTPRYLIKTRGQQVTLSCSPISGHRSVSWYQQTPGQGLQFLFEYFSETQRNKGNFPGRFSGRQFSNSRSEMNVSTLELGDSALYLCASSWDGSNNSPLHFGNGTRLTVT.